Detailed here is one TCR beta chain. Germline V gene lookup returns CDR1 SGHTS and CDR2 YDEGEE. Losses at the gene ends were 4 bases for V and 3 bases for J; bases not matched to a gene: 6. The CDR3 spans 15 residues. The record originates from a study of OX40 agonist ivuxolimab in advanced cancers. Study summary: The diagnoses of dose-escalation patients were hepatocellular carcinoma, melanoma, renal cell or head and neck cancer.

Assay: immunoSEQ multiplex PCR; the TCRdb copy retains only in-frame clones and omits some. The repertoire holds about 33,000 clones, with roughly 80% as singletons. This chain links TRBV5-8 with TRBJ2-3; the match to TRBD1 covers 9 bases. The TCR was taken from an adult with an advanced solid tumor such as melanoma, head and neck, liver or kidney cancer. The starting material was CD4+ or CD8+ T cells sorted from blood, obtained in a trial of the OX40 agonist ivuxolimab. The CDR3 coding sequence is TGTGCCAGCAGCCAAGACAGGGGGAAAACAGATACGCAGTATTTT. Translation gives CASSQDRGKTDTQYF. The variable domain in full, completed from reference TRBV5-8 and TRBJ2-3, reads EAGVTQSPTHLIKTRGQQATLRCSPISGHTSVYWYQQALGLGLQFLLWYDEGEERNRGNFPPRFSGRQFPNYSSELNVNALELEDSALYLCASSQDRGKTDTQYFGPGTRLTVL.